The 11 T cell receptor beta chains given below trace back to one sample, sequenced in a study of control samples from healthy donors and cancer patients. Clones were read by immunoSEQ multiplex PCR, and TCRdb kept only the in-frame ones, dropping some. The table shows about 160,000 clones, with roughly 95% occurring only once. Sequenced material: blood. The receptor source for this set is a woman in her 30s in good health.

The rearrangement links TRBV24-1 to TRBJ1-5; no definite D call. Per the germline V gene, CDR1 is KGHDR and CDR2 is SFDVKD. Deletions cut 7 bases from V and 4 bases from J, with 10 bases between. CDR3 size: 13 residues. CDR3 sequence: CATRKGRNQPQHF. The CDR3 DNA sequence: TGTGCCACCAGGAAAGGACGGAATCAGCCCCAGCATTTT.

J is TRBJ1-3 and V is TRBV29-1, with 7 bases identical to TRBD1. The CDR3 loop spans 15 amino acids. The V gene end was trimmed by 8 bases and the J gene end by 0 bases; junction bases not matched to a gene: 10. From germline, CDR1 is SQVTM and CDR2 ANQGSEA. Here the CDR3 reads CSPTSTGNSGNTIYF. Here the CDR3 DNA reads TGCAGCCCGACCTCGACAGGGAACTCTGGAAACACCATATATTTT.

V usage is TRBV6-5 and J usage is TRBJ1-1; maybe TRBD1 (6 bases). Trimming removed 0 bases at V and 5 bases at J, with 13 bases between. Per the germline V gene, CDR1 is MNHEY and CDR2 is SVGAGI. This CDR3 contains 15 residues. The CDR3 bases are TGTGCCAGCAGTTACTCGAAGAAGGGGGTGACTGAAGCTTTCTTT. Translation: CASSYSKKGVTEAFF.

V gene TRBV25-1 combines with J gene TRBJ1-2; possible D gene TRBD1, 6 bases. The CDR3 sequence is 13 residues long. Per germline, CDR1 MGHDK and CDR2 SYGVNS. With 5 bases removed from V and 2 bases from J, the gap between germline ends came to 9 bases. CDR3 sequence: CASSLGANYGYTF. CDR3 nucleotides: TGTGCCAGCAGTCTGGGGGCAAACTATGGCTACACCTTC.

V usage is TRBV30 and J usage is TRBJ1-1; the D gene is possibly TRBD1 (5 bases). The V gene lost 2 bases and the J gene lost 1 base, with 8 bases spanning the gap. The germline gives CDR1 GTSNPN, CDR2 SVGIG (reference sequence). CDR3 length: 13 amino acids. Here the CDR3 DNA reads TGTGCCTGGAGTTCCAGGGAGAACACTGAAGCTTTCTTT. Protein: CAWSSRENTEAFF.

The gene calls are TRBV3-1 (or the pseudogene TRBV3-2) and TRBJ2-5; D might be TRBD2 (6 bases). V was clipped by 3 bases and J by 5 bases, with 22 bases between them. CDR3 length: 17 residues. Germline CDR1 and CDR2: LGHDT and YNNKEL (reference sequence). The CDR3 coding sequence is TGTGCCAGCAGCCACCTCTTAGGGGCGGGGCGGCGGGAGACCCAGTACTTC. Amino acids: CASSHLLGAGRRETQYF.

The chain carries TRBV9 and TRBJ2-5; TRBD1 might be the D (6 bases). The CDR3 covers 17 residues. V was shortened by 4 bases and J by 9 bases, with 28 bases between the two germline ends. Germline V gene sequence: CDR1 SGDLS, CDR2 YYNGEE. CDR3 nucleotide sequence: TGTGCCAGCAGCCCTAAGGACAGAGCCCTACGAGATGAGGCCCAGTACTTC. Protein sequence: CASSPKDRALRDEAQYF. The full variable domain, with the rest looked up from reference TRBV9 and TRBJ2-5, is DSGVTQTPKHLITATGQRVTLRCSPRSGDLSVYWYQQSLDQGLQFLIQYYNGEERAKGNILERFSAQQFPDLHSELNLSSLELGDSALYFCASSPKDRALRDEAQYFGPGTRLLVL.

The chain uses TRBV29-1 and TRBJ1-3; D is unresolved. V was clipped by 0 bases and J by 4 bases, with 4 bases between them. Per germline, CDR1 SQVTM and CDR2 ANQGSEA. This CDR3 has 12 amino acids. The CDR3 nucleotides read TGCAGCGTTGAAGAGGGGGGAAACACCATATATTTT. It is translated as CSVEEGGNTIYF.

The V gene is TRBV18, the J gene TRBJ1-2; D remains unclear. Germline V lookup: CDR1 KGHSH, CDR2 LQKENI. This CDR3 spans 15 amino acids. Trimming shortened V by 3 bases and J by 5 bases, and 16 bases separated the two germline ends. CDR3 amino acids: CASSPVGFEGYGYTF. The CDR3 DNA is TGTGCCAGCTCACCGGTCGGGTTTGAAGGGTATGGCTACACCTTC.

This clone was seen just once. The chain employs TRBV7-3 and TRBJ2-1; 8 bases align to TRBD2. The CDR3 totals 12 residues. Trimming cost V 8 bases and J 6 bases; bases outside gene matches: 3. Germline V gene sequence: CDR1 SGHTA, CDR2 FQGTGA. The CDR3 spells CASQGTSNEQFF. The CDR3 coding sequence is TGTGCCAGCCAGGGGACTAGCAATGAGCAGTTCTTC.

The chain couples TRBV29-1 to TRBJ1-1; the D gene is possibly TRBD1 (6 bases). The CDR3 is 11 amino acids. The V gene lost 6 bases and the J gene lost 9 bases, with 14 bases spanning the gap. CDR1 is SQVTM and CDR2 is ANQGSEA in the germline V gene. CDR3 nucleotide sequence: TGCAGCGTCCAACTCCGGGGGCAAGCTTTCTTT. As protein: CSVQLRGQAFF.